The 30 T cell receptor beta chains below come from one sample, sequenced in a study of cytomegalovirus exposure and HLA in healthy donors. Repertoires were generated with immunoSEQ multiplex PCR, while TCRdb's copy carries only in-frame clones and drops some. The sample comprises 150,000 to 250,000 clones, roughly 88% of which are singletons, and over 10% rests with the top ten. The sequenced sample consisted of PBMCs. The source is a woman under 40 in good health and CMV-seropositive.

This chain uses TRBV7-8 with TRBJ2-1; TRBD1 matches 9 bases. Trimming removed 4 bases from V and 6 bases from J; junction bases left unmatched: 4. The CDR3 sequence is 14 residues long. CDR1 SGHVS and CDR2 FQNEAQ come from the germline V gene. The CDR3 nucleotides are TGTGCCAGCAGCTATTCGGACAGGGGCAATGAGCAGTTCTTC. Residues: CASSYSDRGNEQFF.

The V gene is TRBV30, the J gene TRBJ1-2; 8 positions agree with TRBD1. Trimming took 3 bases from V and 8 from J; bases not matched to a gene: 14. The germline V gene encodes CDR1 GTSNPN and CDR2 SVGIG (reference sequence). The CDR3 spans 15 residues. CDR3 amino acids: CAWRIPGQGVVGYTF. CDR3 nucleotide sequence: TGTGCCTGGAGGATTCCAGGACAGGGCGTAGTGGGCTACACCTTC. The full variable domain, with the rest looked up from reference TRBV30 and TRBJ1-2, is SQTIHQWPATLVQPVGSPLSLECTVEGTSNPNLYWYRQAAGRGLQLLFYSVGIGQISSEVPQNLSASRPQDRQFILSSKKLLLSDSGFYLCAWRIPGQGVVGYTFGSGTRLTVV.

This clone came up once. The chain joins TRBV28 to TRBJ2-7; 8 nucleotides match TRBD2. The CDR3 covers 12 residues. Trimming at V came to 8 bases and at J to 3 bases, leaving 3 bases not matched to a gene. Germline CDR1 is MDHEN and CDR2 is SYDVKM. CDR3 coding DNA: TGTGCCAGCGCTCTAGCGGGCTACGAGCAGTACTTC. Amino acid sequence: CASALAGYEQYF.

This chain connects TRBV2 to TRBJ2-1; TRBD2 is a possible D gene (6 bases). The CDR3 is 15 amino acids. In germline, CDR1 is SNHLY, CDR2 FYNNEI. Trimming left V 3 bases short and J 2 bases short, with 11 bases between. CDR3 in amino acids: CASSDVGRTYNEQFF. In nucleotides, the CDR3 is TGTGCCAGCAGTGACGTCGGGAGAACCTACAATGAGCAGTTCTTC.

V usage is TRBV6-5 and J usage is TRBJ1-3; a possible D gene is TRBD1 (6 bases). Germline CDR1 is MNHEY and CDR2 is SVGAGI. Between the trimmed V and J ends, which lost 5 bases and 1 base, there was a span of 6 bases. The CDR3 sequence is 13 residues long. The CDR3 spells CASSTGSGNTIYF. In DNA, the CDR3 is TGTGCCAGCAGTACAGGGTCTGGAAACACCATATATTTT.

A single count supports this clone. CDR3 sequence reads: CASSPTTVATEAFF. Written as DNA, the CDR3 is TGTGCCAGCAGTCCTACAACAGTCGCCACTGAAGCTTTCTTT. J is TRBJ1-1 and V is TRBV27, with D unresolved. V was shortened by 5 bases and J by 4 bases, with 14 bases between the two germline ends. Germline V gene sequence: CDR1 MNHEY, CDR2 SMNVEV (reference sequence). The CDR3 is made up of 14 amino acids.

The J gene is TRBJ1-2, the V gene TRBV18, with D unclear. Trimming shortened V by 0 bases and J by 0 bases, and 8 bases separated the two germline ends. CDR1 and CDR2 from the germline V gene are KGHSH and LQKENI. This CDR3 is 15 amino acids long. CDR3 protein: CASSPPSEANYGYTF. CDR3 DNA: TGTGCCAGCTCACCACCGTCAGAAGCTAACTATGGCTACACCTTC. The full variable domain, with the rest looked up from reference TRBV18 and TRBJ1-2, is NAGVMQNPRHLVRRRGQEARLRCSPMKGHSHVYWYRQLPEEGLKFMVYLQKENIIDESGMPKERFSAEFPKEGPSILRIQQVVRGDSAAYFCASSPPSEANYGYTFGSGTRLTVV.

V gene TRBV19 combines with J gene TRBJ2-1; 7 positions match TRBD1. The V gene end was trimmed by 5 bases and the J gene end by 0 bases; junction bases not matched to a gene: 7. This CDR3 spans 16 amino acids. From germline, CDR1 is LNHDA and CDR2 SQIVND (reference sequence). CDR3 sequence (DNA): TGTGCCAGTAGTGCCTGGGGACAGAGCTCCTACAATGAGCAGTTCTTC. Translated, it gives CASSAWGQSSYNEQFF.

The chain combines TRBV5-6 with TRBJ2-5; TRBD2 aligns across 11 bases. The CDR3 contains 17 residues. CDR1 is SGHDT and CDR2 is YYEEEE in the germline V gene. Trimming cost V 4 bases and J 4 bases; bases outside gene matches: 12. For the CDR3, the DNA is TGTGCCAGCAGCCGGGTAGCGGGAGGGTTCCCGGGAGAGACCCAGTACTTC. Protein sequence: CASSRVAGGFPGETQYF.

This chain joins TRBV7-8 and TRBJ2-3; 12 bases fit TRBD2. The CDR3 loop spans 16 amino acids. The germline gives CDR1 SGHVS, CDR2 FQNEAQ. V gave up 1 base and J gave up 10 bases; unmatched junction bases: 9. CDR3 sequence: CASSLELAGGPRSQYF. The CDR3 DNA is TGTGCCAGCAGCTTAGAACTAGCGGGAGGTCCTAGGTCGCAGTATTTT.

This chain links TRBV14 with TRBJ2-7; TRBD2 might be the D (6 bases). Per the germline V gene, CDR1 is SGHDN and CDR2 is FVKESK. The CDR3 has 12 residues. V lost 6 bases to trimming and J lost 3 bases, with 9 bases between them. The CDR3 DNA reads TGTGCCAGCAGGCCGGGGGACTACGAGCAGTACTTC. Its translation: CASRPGDYEQYF. Combining the CDR3 with reference TRBV14 and TRBJ2-7 gives the whole variable domain EAGVTQFPSHSVIEKGQTVTLRCDPISGHDNLYWYRRVMGKEIKFLLHFVKESKQDESGMPNNRFLAERTGGTYSTLKVQPAELEDSGVYFCASRPGDYEQYFGPGTRLTVT.

This clone came up once. This chain connects TRBV5-1 to TRBJ1-1, with 7 bases matching TRBD1. Germline CDR1 and CDR2: SGHRS and YFSETQ. The trim removed 3 bases at V and 6 bases at J, leaving 5 bases unmatched. The CDR3 has 13 amino acids. The chain's CDR3 is CASSSGQVPEAFF. In DNA, the CDR3 is TGCGCCAGCAGCTCCGGACAGGTCCCTGAAGCTTTCTTT.

This clone was counted between two and nine times. The rearrangement joins TRBV5-1 to TRBJ2-7; D perhaps matches TRBD1 (6 bases). Germline lookup yields CDR1 SGHRS and CDR2 YFSETQ. This CDR3 spans 11 amino acids. The germline V and J ends were trimmed by 4 bases and 4 bases, with 6 bases remaining between them. The CDR3 sequence: CASSTGYEQYF. The CDR3, as DNA: TGCGCCAGCAGCACAGGGTACGAGCAGTACTTC.

This rearrangement joins TRBV5-1 to TRBJ2-3; D not certain. The germline gives CDR1 SGHRS, CDR2 YFSETQ. The CDR3 length is 13 residues. The V end was cut by 2 bases, the J end by 4 bases, with 8 bases between. The CDR3 spells CASSFFASDTQYF. The CDR3 nucleotides are TGCGCCAGCAGCTTTTTTGCGTCAGATACGCAGTATTTT.

This clone is medium-sized by share. The chain recombines TRBV6-4 with TRBJ2-6, with 7 nucleotides matching TRBD1. With 2 bases clipped from V and 3 bases from J, the junction kept 7 bases outside the gene matches. Germline loops: CDR1 MRHNA, CDR2 SNTAGT. This CDR3 contains 17 residues. CDR3 DNA sequence: TGTGCCAGCAGTGACGGAGGCACAGGGGATGGGGCCAACGTCCTGACTTTC. It encodes CASSDGGTGDGANVLTF.

The rearrangement joins TRBV19 to TRBJ2-7; TRBD2 might be the D (5 bases). The CDR3 consists of 17 residues. V lost 3 bases to trimming and J lost 0 bases, with 18 bases between them. CDR1 is LNHDA, CDR2 SQIVND, per germline (reference sequence). The CDR3 protein is CASSMGEGPTFSYEQYF. CDR3 coding DNA: TGTGCCAGTAGTATGGGAGAAGGACCGACATTCTCCTACGAGCAGTACTTC.

This sequence joins TRBV6-5 and TRBJ1-2, with a possible D match to TRBD1 (6 bases). The ends were cut back, 6 bases at V and 1 base at J, with 9 bases in the middle. Germline V gives CDR1 MNHEY, CDR2 SVGAGI. The CDR3 spans 13 residues. The CDR3 nucleotides read TGTGCCAGCAGACGACAGGTTAACTATGGCTACACCTTC. Its protein is CASRRQVNYGYTF.

The chain joins TRBV25-1 to TRBJ2-1, with TRBD2 identical over 9 bases. Losses at the gene ends were 4 bases for V and 9 bases for J; bases not matched to a gene: 7. Per the germline V gene, CDR1 is MGHDK and CDR2 is SYGVNS. The CDR3 is made up of 14 amino acids. In DNA, the CDR3 is TGTGCCAGCAGTGTCGGGACTAGCTGGGGTGAGCAGTTCTTC. This translates into CASSVGTSWGEQFF.

This sequence joins TRBV30 and TRBJ1-1; the D gene is possibly TRBD1 (5 bases). Germline CDR1 is GTSNPN and CDR2 is SVGIG (reference sequence). V lost 3 bases, J lost 4 bases, and 9 bases lay in between. The length of the CDR3 is 12 residues. The CDR3 DNA follows: TGTGCCTGGAGGGGGGGGAGCACTGAAGCTTTCTTT. This encodes CAWRGGSTEAFF.

The genes are TRBV7-9 and TRBJ2-7; 9 nucleotides agree with TRBD1. The CDR3 consists of 15 residues. Trimming removed 6 bases from V and 5 bases from J; junction bases left unmatched: 11. The germline V gene encodes CDR1 SEHNR and CDR2 FQNEAQ (reference sequence). The CDR3 region is CASRSNRGLLDEQYF. Here the CDR3 DNA reads TGTGCCAGCAGATCAAACAGGGGGCTACTGGACGAGCAGTACTTC.

This chain links TRBV29-1 with TRBJ1-2; TRBD1 aligns across 10 bases. With V trimmed by 7 bases and J by 7 bases, 3 bases remained unmatched. Looked up from germline, CDR1 is SQVTM and CDR2 is ANQGSEA. The CDR3 runs 11 residues. The CDR3 nucleotides are TGCAGCGAGCGGACAGGGGGTGGCTACACCTTC. Its protein product is CSERTGGGYTF.

This chain uses TRBV5-1 with TRBJ2-7, with TRBD2 matching 11 bases. The CDR3 sequence is 15 residues long. The germline V gene encodes CDR1 SGHRS and CDR2 YFSETQ. After removal of 4 bases from V and 2 bases from J, the junction contained 5 bases not matched to a gene. CDR3 residues: CASSLGTSGTYEQYF. The CDR3 DNA reads as TGCGCCAGCAGCCTGGGGACTAGCGGTACCTACGAGCAGTACTTC.

V gene TRBV6-5 combines with J gene TRBJ1-2; 12 bases map to TRBD1. Trimming at V came to 4 bases and at J to 5 bases, leaving 8 bases not matched to a gene. This CDR3 has 16 amino acids. Germline V gives CDR1 MNHEY, CDR2 SVGAGI. The chain's CDR3 is CASSSGQGAFFYGYTF. In DNA, the CDR3 is TGTGCCAGCAGTTCGGGACAGGGGGCATTCTTTTATGGCTACACCTTC.

This clone has just a few counts. This sequence joins TRBV4-1 and TRBJ2-3; TRBD2 is a possible D gene (6 bases). The CDR3 spans 14 residues. V shed 4 bases and J shed 6 bases, with 14 bases lying between them. In germline, CDR1 is MGHRA, CDR2 YSYEKL. CDR3 in DNA: TGCGCCAGCAGCCTTGGAGGGAGCATTGATACGCAGTATTTT. Protein sequence: CASSLGGSIDTQYF.

This rearrangement joins TRBV28 to TRBJ1-1; D is ambiguous. V lost 7 bases, J lost 0 bases, and 9 bases lay in between. The CDR3 is 13 residues long. Germline lookup yields CDR1 MDHEN and CDR2 SYDVKM. The CDR3 DNA follows: TGTGCCAGCACTCTTGGCATGAACACTGAAGCTTTCTTT. Its protein product is CASTLGMNTEAFF.

This chain joins TRBV7-6 and TRBJ2-1; 12 bases match TRBD2. CDR1 and CDR2 from the germline V gene are SGHVS and FNYEAQ. The CDR3 contains 16 residues. V was clipped by 5 bases and J by 0 bases; unmatched bases: 2. In DNA, the CDR3 is TGTGCCAGCAGCCAGACTAGCGGGAGCTCCTACAATGAGCAGTTCTTC. Amino acid sequence: CASSQTSGSSYNEQFF.

This chain uses TRBV11-3 with TRBJ2-5, with 7 bases identical to TRBD1. CDR1 SGHNT and CDR2 YENEEA come from the germline V gene. The CDR3 totals 14 residues. Trimming took 5 bases from V and 5 from J; bases not matched to a gene: 8. CDR3: CASSARDSPETQYF. CDR3 DNA: TGTGCCAGCAGCGCCCGGGACAGCCCCGAGACCCAGTACTTC. Filled out from reference TRBV11-3 and TRBJ2-5, the complete variable domain reads EAGVVQSPRYKIIEKKQPVAFWCNPISGHNTLYWYLQNLGQGPELLIRYENEEAVDDSQLPKDRFSAERLKGVDSTLKIQPAELGDSAVYLCASSARDSPETQYFGPGTRLLVL.

The chain carries TRBV29-1 and TRBJ1-1; D remains unclear. With 4 bases removed from V and 5 bases from J, the gap between germline ends came to 8 bases. Germline V gene data show CDR1 as SQVTM and CDR2 as ANQGSEA. This CDR3 has 11 residues. DNA of the CDR3: TGCAGCGTTGTATCTCTAACTGAAGCTTTCTTT. This translates into CSVVSLTEAFF.

This chain uses TRBV19 with TRBJ2-7; 8 nucleotides match TRBD2. The CDR3 spans 14 residues. V dropped 3 bases and J dropped 3; count of bases not matched to a gene: 4. The germline CDR1 and CDR2 sequences are LNHDA and SQIVND (reference sequence). CDR3 residues: CASSISSGRYEQYF. In DNA, the CDR3 is TGTGCCAGTAGTATTTCTAGCGGGCGCTACGAGCAGTACTTC.

The J gene is TRBJ1-5, the V gene TRBV19, with unresolved D. Per germline, CDR1 LNHDA and CDR2 SQIVND (reference sequence). V shed 4 bases and J shed 3 bases, with 7 bases lying between them. The CDR3 spans 13 residues. CDR3 region: CASSRQNNQPQHF. In DNA form, the CDR3 reads TGTGCCAGTAGTAGGCAGAACAATCAGCCCCAGCATTTT.